The present T cell receptor (beta chain) was sequenced within a study of Ad26.COV2.S vaccination and SARS-CoV-2 variants. CDR3 length equals 13 residues. Germline V gene lookup returns CDR1 SQVTM and CDR2 ANQGSEA. Points on this clone: The junction does not match germline at one end; this may be a read error.

The repertoire was sequenced with immunoSEQ multiplex PCR; TCRdb's copy has only in-frame clones and lacks some. The table records 500,000 or so clones, roughly 89% of them present only once. Indicated treatment: 15 to 20 received Ad26.COV2.S at low or high dose, single or two shots; several received placebo; per-sample allocation not given. It was on day 63 after the first vaccine or placebo injection that samples were taken. The source was peripheral blood, collected in a trial of Ad26.COV2.S vaccine versus placebo. The gene calls are TRBV29-1 and TRBJ1-2; the match to TRBD1 covers 8 bases. The source is a person aged 18 to 59 who received the Ad26.COV2.S COVID-19 vaccine or a placebo. In DNA, the CDR3 is TGCAGCGTCGAAGGACAGGGAAACTATGGCTACACCTTC. Translating gives CSVEGQGNYGYTF.